This is a list of T cell receptor beta chains from one sample in a study of blood T cell repertoires in COVID-19. Sequencing used immunoSEQ multiplex PCR; TCRdb keeps in-frame clones, though not all of them. The sample holds 200,000 or so clones; about 79% are singletons and the top ten take approximately 2.4%. The specimen was peripheral blood. Receptors originate from a middle-aged man who had recovered from COVID-19. CDR3s include the opening cysteine and the closing phenylalanine or tryptophan. The D gene is left open where the match is weak. Clone size, where shown, is once, few, many, or a class for clones that have expanded.

J: TRBJ1-6
size: .
D: .
V: TRBV6-5
DNA: TGTGCCAGCAGTTACGACGGCCCGCGGGGATCACCCCTCCACTTT
CDR3: CASSYDGPRGSPLHF

J: TRBJ1-3
size: .
D: .
V: TRBV18
DNA: TGTGCCAGCTCACCACGACAGCCCTACTCTGGAAACACCATATATTTT
CDR3: CASSPRQPYSGNTIYF

J: TRBJ2-5
size: .
D: TRBD1
V: TRBV14
DNA: TGTGCCAGCAGCCCAGGGGGAGAGACCCAGTACTTC
CDR3: CASSPGGETQYF

J: TRBJ2-5
size: .
D: TRBD2
V: TRBV7-2
DNA: TGTGCCAGCAGCTTGTTCTCCGGGACTAGCATGGAGACCCAGTACTTC
CDR3: CASSLFSGTSMETQYF

J: TRBJ2-7
size: .
D: .
V: TRBV19
DNA: TGTGCCAGTACCCCCGGCAGGGAATTGGCCTACGAGCAGTACTTC
CDR3: CASTPGRELAYEQYF

J: TRBJ2-5
size: .
D: TRBD2
V: TRBV5-1
DNA: TGCGCCAGCAGCTTGGTAGCTAGCGGGAGTTGGGAGACCCAGTACTTC
CDR3: CASSLVASGSWETQYF

J: TRBJ2-7
size: .
D: TRBD1
V: TRBV2
DNA: TGTGCCAGCAGGGCCGGGACAGGACATCACGAGCAGTACTTC
CDR3: CASRAGTGHHEQYF

J: TRBJ2-3
size: .
D: .
V: TRBV5-8
DNA: TGTGCCAGCAGTGGAGGGTTTACGGCCGTGGGCCGCACAGATACGCAGTATTTT
CDR3: CASSGGFTAVGRTDTQYF

J: TRBJ2-7
size: .
D: TRBD1
V: TRBV3-1/TRBV3-2
DNA: TGTGCCAGCAGCCACCCAGGACAGGGGCTCAGAGAGCAGTACTTC
CDR3: CASSHPGQGLREQYF

J: TRBJ2-7
size: .
D: .
V: TRBV18
DNA: TGTGCCAGCTCACCAGCGATACTCTACGAGCAGTACTTC
CDR3: CASSPAILYEQYF

J: TRBJ1-1
size: .
D: TRBD1
V: TRBV10-2
DNA: TGCGCCAGCAGTGATACCACAGGGGCAGGAACTGAAGCTTTCTTT
CDR3: CASSDTTGAGTEAFF

J: TRBJ2-5
size: once
D: TRBD1
V: TRBV5-5
DNA: TGTGCCAGCAGCTTGGCCGGACAGGGCCAAGAGACCCAGTACTTC
CDR3: CASSLAGQGQETQYF

J: TRBJ2-5
size: once
D: .
V: TRBV12-5
DNA: TGTGCTAGTGGGACTCGACAGGAGCTGGAGACCCAGTACTTC
CDR3: CASGTRQELETQYF

J: TRBJ2-1
size: .
D: TRBD1
V: TRBV7-9
DNA: TGTGCCAGCAGCTTAGTATGGGACAGGGTGCACAATGAGCAGTTCTTC
CDR3: CASSLVWDRVHNEQFF

J: TRBJ1-2
size: .
D: TRBD1
V: TRBV5-1
DNA: TGCGCCAGCAAATCAGGGGGAAGGAACTATGGCTACACCTTC
CDR3: CASKSGGRNYGYTF

J: TRBJ2-2
size: .
D: .
V: TRBV9
DNA: TGTGCCAGCTCGGAGGTCACCGGGGAGCTGTTTTTT
CDR3: CASSEVTGELFF

J: TRBJ1-2
size: .
D: .
V: TRBV5-8
DNA: TGTGCCAGCAGACGCACAAGTCTCACCTTC
CDR3: CASRRTSLTF

J: TRBJ2-1
size: .
D: TRBD1
V: TRBV7-6
DNA: TGTGCCAGCACTCATAACAGGGGGCTAACCGGGGTCAATGAGCAGTTCTTC
CDR3: CASTHNRGLTGVNEQFF

J: TRBJ1-3
size: .
D: TRBD1
V: TRBV30
DNA: TGTGCCTGGAGTGCTCGGACAGGACAATATTTT
CDR3: CAWSARTGQYF

J: TRBJ2-2
size: .
D: .
V: TRBV4-3
DNA: TGCGCCAGCAGCCAAGATCGGTCTAGCACTAACACCGGGGAGCTGTTTTTT
CDR3: CASSQDRSSTNTGELFF

J: TRBJ1-2
size: few
D: TRBD1
V: TRBV7-9
DNA: TGTGCCAGCAGCTCGACAGGGGCCCTAGGCTATGGCTACACCTTC
CDR3: CASSSTGALGYGYTF

J: TRBJ2-2
size: .
D: .
V: TRBV19
DNA: TGTGCCAGTAGAAACACCGCGAACACCGGGGAGCTGTTTTTT
CDR3: CASRNTANTGELFF

J: TRBJ2-7
size: .
D: .
V: TRBV27
DNA: TGTGCCAGCAGTTTGGCGGAGAGCTCCTACGAGCAGTACTTC
CDR3: CASSLAESSYEQYF

J: TRBJ1-3
size: .
D: .
V: TRBV30
DNA: TGTGCCTGGAGTGGGAGCTCTGGAAACACCATATATTTT
CDR3: CAWSGSSGNTIYF

J: TRBJ2-3
size: .
D: TRBD1
V: TRBV6-6
DNA: TGTGCCAGCAGCAAGGACAGGGGGCAGGGCACAGATACGCAGTATTTT
CDR3: CASSKDRGQGTDTQYF

J: TRBJ2-1
size: .
D: TRBD2
V: TRBV7-2
DNA: TGTGCCAGCAGCTCCACCCCCTTGGGCGGGGGGGCCCCTGGCAATGAGCAGTTCTTC
CDR3: CASSSTPLGGGAPGNEQFF

J: TRBJ2-3
size: .
D: TRBD2
V: TRBV11-2
DNA: TGTGCCAGCAGTCTAGCGGGGGGGCCTGGGACAGATACGCAGTATTTT
CDR3: CASSLAGGPGTDTQYF

J: TRBJ2-6
size: few
D: .
V: TRBV4-3
DNA: TGCGCCAGCAGCCATGACTCACAGGGACCTGGGGCCAACGTCCTGACTTTC
CDR3: CASSHDSQGPGANVLTF

J: TRBJ2-2
size: .
D: .
V: TRBV20-1
DNA: TGCAGTGCTAGTGGAAGCGACACCGGGGAGCTGTTTTTT
CDR3: CSASGSDTGELFF

J: TRBJ1-3
size: once
D: .
V: TRBV9
DNA: TGTGCCAGCAGCGTAGGGTTCAGCTCTGGAAACACCATATATTTT
CDR3: CASSVGFSSGNTIYF

J: TRBJ1-1
size: .
D: TRBD1
V: TRBV19
DNA: TGTGCCAGTGGATGGACAGGGGACACTGAAGCTTTCTTT
CDR3: CASGWTGDTEAFF

J: TRBJ2-1
size: .
D: TRBD1
V: TRBV5-1
DNA: TGCGCCAGCAGCTTAAGGACAGGGGCGGGTAATGAGCAGTTCTTC
CDR3: CASSLRTGAGNEQFF

J: TRBJ2-1
size: .
D: .
V: TRBV7-6
DNA: TGTGCCAGCAGCTATAGCGGTTACAATGAGCAGTTCTTC
CDR3: CASSYSGYNEQFF

J: TRBJ2-5
size: .
D: .
V: TRBV7-2
DNA: TGTGCCAGCAGCTTTAGCAGACGGGAGACCCAGTACTTC
CDR3: CASSFSRRETQYF

J: TRBJ1-1
size: .
D: .
V: TRBV19
DNA: TGTGCCAGTAGTATGGGCTGGGCCCTGAACACTGAAGCTTTCTTT
CDR3: CASSMGWALNTEAFF

J: TRBJ2-7
size: once
D: .
V: TRBV19
DNA: TGTGCCAGTAGTACACTCTTTGGGGACTTCGGTTACGAGCAGTACTTC
CDR3: CASSTLFGDFGYEQYF

J: TRBJ2-7
size: .
D: .
V: TRBV5-4
DNA: TGTGCCAGCAGCCAAGACAGTAGATCCTACGAGCAGTACTTC
CDR3: CASSQDSRSYEQYF